Listed below are T cell receptor beta chains from one sample, sequenced in a study of blood T cell repertoires in COVID-19. Profiling relied on immunoSEQ multiplex PCR, and the TCRdb table lists in-frame clones only, not all of them. This sample has hundreds of thousands of clones; 90% occur once, and the top ten carry roughly 1%. The sequencing input was peripheral blood. The receptors were gathered from a woman aged 40 to 50 with COVID-19, enrolled during active disease. The CDR3 runs from the conserved cysteine through the conserved F or W. The D gene is left open where the match is weak. A row's size may be missing; if present it is once, few, many or a size class.

J	D	V	size	DNA	CDR3
TRBJ2-7	TRBD1	TRBV5-1	NA	TGCGCCAGCAGCCGGACAGGGAGATCCTACGAGCAGTACTTC	CASSRTGRSYEQYF
TRBJ2-4	TRBD2	TRBV7-3	NA	TGTGCCAGCAGCTTAGACGGGGGGGCTGCCAAAAACATTCAGTACTTC	CASSLDGGAAKNIQYF
TRBJ1-3	TRBD1	TRBV25-1	NA	TGTGCCAGCAGCCCCCGGGACAGGGTAAACACCATATATTTT	CASSPRDRVNTIYF
TRBJ1-2	NA	TRBV11-2	NA	TGTGCCAGCAGCTTAGACGGGTCGACTAATGACTACACCTTC	CASSLDGSTNDYTF
TRBJ1-3	NA	TRBV12-3/TRBV12-4	once	TGTGCCAGCAGGGGGTGGGGGCGAAACACCATATATTTT	CASRGWGRNTIYF
TRBJ1-3	TRBD1	TRBV7-2	NA	TGTGCCAGCAGCGTGGACAGGGGCGGAAACACCATATATTTT	CASSVDRGGNTIYF
TRBJ2-1	TRBD2	TRBV5-5	NA	TGTGCCAGCAGCTTGGCCCCGGGACTAGCCTACAATGAGCAGTTCTTC	CASSLAPGLAYNEQFF
TRBJ1-4	NA	TRBV28	NA	TGTGCCAGCAGTTTACAAGCGCCCGATGCAACTAATGAAAAACTGTTTTTT	CASSLQAPDATNEKLFF
TRBJ2-2	TRBD1	TRBV18	once	TGTGCCAGCTCACCAAACGACAGGGTTGGGGCCGGGGAGCTGTTTTTT	CASSPNDRVGAGELFF
TRBJ1-4	NA	TRBV3-1/TRBV3-2	NA	TGTGCCAGCACACCCAGGGGCGGAGGAGAAAAACTGTTTTTT	CASTPRGGGEKLFF
TRBJ1-1	NA	TRBV20-1	few	TGCAGTGCTAGTTTGGGGAGTGTGGTGAACACTGAAGCTTTCTTT	CSASLGSVVNTEAFF
TRBJ1-4	NA	TRBV2	once	TGTGCCAGCAGTGGTCAGGGATACCGGGAAAAACTGTTTTTT	CASSGQGYREKLFF
TRBJ2-2	TRBD1	TRBV25-1	NA	TGTGCCAGCAGTGAAGGGACAGACAACACCGGGGAGCTGTTTTTT	CASSEGTDNTGELFF
TRBJ2-7	TRBD1	TRBV3-1/TRBV3-2	NA	TGTGCCAGCAGCTCAGGGGGCTACTCCTACGAGCAGTACTTC	CASSSGGYSYEQYF
TRBJ1-1	NA	TRBV19	NA	TGTGCCAGTAGTATAGAATTGGGAGGCACTGAAGCTTTCTTT	CASSIELGGTEAFF
TRBJ1-1	TRBD1	TRBV11-2	NA	TGTGCCAGCAGCTTCAGGGGGCGAATCACTGAAGCTTTCTTT	CASSFRGRITEAFF
TRBJ1-4	TRBD1	TRBV6-5	NA	TGTGCCAGCAGTTTGGACAGGGTGAGGGAAAAACTGTTTTTT	CASSLDRVREKLFF
TRBJ2-1	TRBD1	TRBV7-2	NA	TGTGCCAGCAGCTTAGAAGGGACAGGGGTCTACAATGAGCAGTTCTTC	CASSLEGTGVYNEQFF
TRBJ1-3	NA	TRBV6-5	NA	TGTGCCAGCAGTTACACACAGGTCTCTGGAAACACCATATATTTT	CASSYTQVSGNTIYF
TRBJ1-2	NA	TRBV7-2	NA	TGTGCCAGCAGCTCCCAGACAGACTACTATGGCTACACCTTC	CASSSQTDYYGYTF
TRBJ2-5	NA	TRBV28	NA	TGTGCCAGCAGCTCGGGGGGGACAGTCCTAGAGACCCAGTACTTC	CASSSGGTVLETQYF
TRBJ1-6	NA	TRBV27	NA	TGTGCCAGCAGTTGGAGGGCGGGCAGGGATTCCTATAATTCACCCCTCCACTTT	CASSWRAGRDSYNSPLHF
TRBJ1-2	NA	TRBV29-1	NA	TGCAGCGTCGCGACATCCGTTTGGGGCTACACCTTC	CSVATSVWGYTF
TRBJ2-1	TRBD2	TRBV27	NA	TGTGCCAGCAGTTTCGGAGCGGGAGTCTACAATGAGCAGTTCTTC	CASSFGAGVYNEQFF
TRBJ1-1	NA	TRBV9	NA	TGTGCCAGCAGCGTAGGAAGACTAATGAACACTGAAGCTTTCTTT	CASSVGRLMNTEAFF
TRBJ2-4	NA	TRBV28	once	TGTGCCAGCAGTTTAGGACTGCGAGCCAAAAACATTCAGTACTTC	CASSLGLRAKNIQYF
TRBJ2-1	TRBD1	TRBV5-1	once	TGCGCCAGCCTAGACGGGACAGGGGTAAGAGAATGGTTCTTC	CASLDGTGVREWFF
TRBJ2-7	NA	TRBV4-3	NA	TGCGCCAGCAGCCAAGATCAGGTAGTTTCCTACGAGCAGTACTTC	CASSQDQVVSYEQYF
TRBJ1-5	NA	TRBV6-2/TRBV6-3	NA	TGTGCCAGCAGTTACTCTGTTCGACTAAATAGCAATCAGCCCCAGCATTTT	CASSYSVRLNSNQPQHF
TRBJ2-2	NA	TRBV5-1	NA	TGCGCCAGCAGCCTGACGGCGGATTCCGGGGAGCTGTTTTTT	CASSLTADSGELFF
TRBJ1-2	NA	TRBV11-1	NA	TGTGCCAGCAGCTCGGACATAATAGGCGGCTACACCTTC	CASSSDIIGGYTF
TRBJ2-3	NA	TRBV7-9	once	TGTGCCAGCAGCTTATACGACAGGCCTAGCACAGATACGCAGTATTTT	CASSLYDRPSTDTQYF
TRBJ1-6	TRBD1	TRBV28	once	TGTGCCAGCAGTTTTTGGAGGGACAGCCGACGGGCTCACTTT	CASSFWRDSRRAHF
TRBJ1-4	NA	TRBV28	NA	TGTGCCAGCAGCGGAGCTCAGAGGGAAAAACTGTTTTTT	CASSGAQREKLFF
TRBJ2-1	TRBD2	TRBV11-2	NA	TGTGCCAGCAGCCCGAGACTAGCGGGGGGCAATGAGCAGTTCTTC	CASSPRLAGGNEQFF
TRBJ1-4	TRBD1	TRBV28	NA	TGTGCCAGCAGTGCAACCGGGACAGGGTATGAAAAACTGTTTTTT	CASSATGTGYEKLFF
TRBJ1-5	NA	TRBV7-2	NA	TGTGCCAGCAGCATTAAAACAGGGAGCAATCAGCCCCAGCATTTT	CASSIKTGSNQPQHF
TRBJ1-6	NA	TRBV30	once	TGTGCCTGGAAGCTGAGCTCCTATAATTCACCCCTCCACTTT	CAWKLSSYNSPLHF
TRBJ1-1	NA	TRBV29-1	NA	TGCAGCGTTGCTTCCCGCGGGAACACTGAAGCTTTCTTT	CSVASRGNTEAFF